These T cell receptor beta chains were read from a single sample in a study of blood T cells in healthy people across ages. From the 5' RACE reads, TCRdb called clonotypes with MiXCR, one entry per CDR3 protein. Of roughly 1 million distinct CDR3 sequences listed, approximately 25% are singletons. These data are also associated with another study on T cells of mothers and their children.

The sequencing sample was made of blood. All receptors come from a girl under 10 years old in good health. The conserved cysteine and the conserved F or W are not part of the CDR3 here. Each record gives: J gene, V gene, CDR3 protein.

J gene: TRBJ2-5
V gene: TRBV6-5
CDR3 protein: ASSYIRGETQY

J gene: TRBJ2-1
V gene: TRBV28
CDR3 protein: ASSFWGSGGDEQF

J gene: TRBJ2-2
V gene: TRBV6-5
CDR3 protein: ASTQDLETGELF

J gene: TRBJ1-4
V gene: TRBV4-1
CDR3 protein: ASSRVANEKLF

J gene: -
V gene: TRBV12-3/TRBV12-4
CDR3 protein: ASSFSGLAGPNEQF

J gene: TRBJ2-2
V gene: TRBV11-3
CDR3 protein: ASSRGGRELF

J gene: TRBJ2-2
V gene: TRBV10-3
CDR3 protein: AISESLGLADGELF

J gene: TRBJ2-3
V gene: TRBV27
CDR3 protein: ASSSSLVDAQY

J gene: TRBJ2-7
V gene: TRBV5-1
CDR3 protein: ASSLRALDEQY

J gene: TRBJ2-2
V gene: TRBV29-1
CDR3 protein: SVMDIEGDPNTGELF

J gene: TRBJ2-1
V gene: TRBV6-1
CDR3 protein: ASSVPLGANEQF

J gene: TRBJ2-1
V gene: TRBV28
CDR3 protein: ASSFMALSVEQF

J gene: TRBJ1-4
V gene: TRBV4-3
CDR3 protein: ASSQDHRGNEKLF

J gene: TRBJ2-5
V gene: TRBV5-1
CDR3 protein: ASSFRTVQETQY

J gene: TRBJ2-5
V gene: TRBV5-4
CDR3 protein: ASSETTTSFETQY

J gene: TRBJ2-3
V gene: TRBV12-3/TRBV12-4
CDR3 protein: ASRQEPLSRTDTQY

J gene: TRBJ1-1
V gene: TRBV12-3/TRBV12-4
CDR3 protein: ASSFHSFLEAF

J gene: TRBJ2-2
V gene: TRBV11-2
CDR3 protein: ASSLGATFTGELF

J gene: TRBJ1-1
V gene: TRBV20-1
CDR3 protein: SVVSGGGTEAF

J gene: TRBJ1-5
V gene: TRBV7-2
CDR3 protein: ASSLGTGVAQPQH

J gene: TRBJ2-1
V gene: TRBV21-1
CDR3 protein: ASSIAGGSYNEQF

J gene: TRBJ2-3
V gene: TRBV5-1
CDR3 protein: ASSEAYTDTQY

J gene: TRBJ2-2
V gene: TRBV5-1
CDR3 protein: ASSRPGDLTGELS

J gene: TRBJ1-4
V gene: TRBV5-4
CDR3 protein: ASSNNAWGNEKLF

J gene: TRBJ1-4
V gene: TRBV20-1
CDR3 protein: SALKGEKLF